The rows below give T cell receptor beta chains drawn from one sample of a study of shared clonotypes between healthy human individuals. Produced via immunoSEQ multiplex PCR; TCRdb's table is partial and in-frame only. The sample carries about 1.5 million clones, roughly 95% recorded once. Sequencing was performed on naive CD4+ T cells sorted from blood. The source is a man aged 30-40 years in good health. Both conserved end residues are part of each CDR3. D genes are given only for firm matches.

CDR3nt: TGTGCCAGCAGCTTAGGGGAACGGCTGAATACTGAAGCTTTCTTT
CDR3aa: CASSLGERLNTEAFF
d_gene: -
j_gene: TRBJ1-1
v_gene: TRBV7-9

CDR3nt: TGTGCCAGCTCAGGTTTCGGGGGCAGTAAGTCTGATCAGCCCCAGCATTTT
CDR3aa: CASSGFGGSKSDQPQHF
d_gene: -
j_gene: TRBJ1-5
v_gene: TRBV18

CDR3nt: TGTGCCAGCAGACTTACGGACATTAGCAATCAGCCCCAGCATTTT
CDR3aa: CASRLTDISNQPQHF
d_gene: -
j_gene: TRBJ1-5
v_gene: TRBV7-2

CDR3nt: TGTGCCAGCAGTGAAAGAGCGACAGGGTCCCCCGAGCAGTACTTC
CDR3aa: CASSERATGSPEQYF
d_gene: TRBD1
j_gene: TRBJ2-7
v_gene: TRBV2

CDR3nt: TGTGCCAGCAGCCCTTTATGGGGGGGGTCCTACGAGCAGTACTTC
CDR3aa: CASSPLWGGSYEQYF
d_gene: TRBD2
j_gene: TRBJ2-7
v_gene: TRBV6-5

CDR3nt: TGCAGCGTTGAAGGTCCCGTCTACACCTTC
CDR3aa: CSVEGPVYTF
d_gene: -
j_gene: TRBJ1-2
v_gene: TRBV29-1

CDR3nt: TGTGCCTGGAGGCGGGAAGAGACCCAGTACTTC
CDR3aa: CAWRREETQYF
d_gene: -
j_gene: TRBJ2-5
v_gene: TRBV30

CDR3nt: TGTGCCAGCAGTTCGGGACTAGCGGGGAACACCGGGGAGCTGTTTTTT
CDR3aa: CASSSGLAGNTGELFF
d_gene: TRBD2
j_gene: TRBJ2-2
v_gene: TRBV6-5

CDR3nt: TGCGCCAGCAGCCAAGATCGGATCACAGATACGCAGTATTTT
CDR3aa: CASSQDRITDTQYF
d_gene: -
j_gene: TRBJ2-3
v_gene: TRBV4-3

CDR3nt: TGTGCCAGCACTCTCAGCGGGAGGATAAACGAGCAGTACTTC
CDR3aa: CASTLSGRINEQYF
d_gene: TRBD2
j_gene: TRBJ2-7
v_gene: TRBV6-6

CDR3nt: TGTGCCAGCAGTGGCTCTGGACTAGCGGGAGTGTCCTACGAGCAGTACTTC
CDR3aa: CASSGSGLAGVSYEQYF
d_gene: TRBD2
j_gene: TRBJ2-7
v_gene: TRBV2

CDR3nt: TGTGCCAGCTCACCCAAATCGGGACAGGCTGTTAAGAGCTCCTACGAGCAGTACTTC
CDR3aa: CASSPKSGQAVKSSYEQYF
d_gene: TRBD1
j_gene: TRBJ2-7
v_gene: TRBV18

CDR3nt: TGCGCCAGCAGCAAGAATCGGATCGAGCAGTACTTC
CDR3aa: CASSKNRIEQYF
d_gene: -
j_gene: TRBJ2-7
v_gene: TRBV5-1

CDR3nt: TGTGCCACCAGCAGAGATCTGGGACAGAATCAGCCCCAGCATTTT
CDR3aa: CATSRDLGQNQPQHF
d_gene: TRBD1
j_gene: TRBJ1-5
v_gene: TRBV15

CDR3nt: TGTGCCAGCTCACGGGACCGAAATTACGAGCAGTACTTC
CDR3aa: CASSRDRNYEQYF
d_gene: -
j_gene: TRBJ2-7
v_gene: TRBV18

CDR3nt: TGTGCCAGCCAGAGGGACTTTAACACTGAAGCTTTCTTT
CDR3aa: CASQRDFNTEAFF
d_gene: -
j_gene: TRBJ1-1
v_gene: TRBV2

CDR3nt: TGCGCCAGCAGTGAGTCGTTTCGACAGGGGAAGTACAATGAGCAGTTCTTC
CDR3aa: CASSESFRQGKYNEQFF
d_gene: TRBD1
j_gene: TRBJ2-1
v_gene: TRBV10-1

CDR3nt: TGTGCCAGCACTTCGGGAGGGGTCCTCTATGGCTACACCTTC
CDR3aa: CASTSGGVLYGYTF
d_gene: -
j_gene: TRBJ1-2
v_gene: TRBV28

CDR3nt: TGTGCCTGGAGTGAGGCGGGCCCGCGGAATGAGCAGTTCTTC
CDR3aa: CAWSEAGPRNEQFF
d_gene: -
j_gene: TRBJ2-1
v_gene: TRBV30

CDR3nt: TGTGCCAGCAGCCCTGGACTAGCGTTCACAGATACGCAGTATTTT
CDR3aa: CASSPGLAFTDTQYF
d_gene: TRBD2
j_gene: TRBJ2-3
v_gene: TRBV7-9

CDR3nt: TGCAGTGCTAGAGATCGTAATGGCTACACCTTC
CDR3aa: CSARDRNGYTF
d_gene: -
j_gene: TRBJ1-2
v_gene: TRBV20-1

CDR3nt: TGCGCCAGCAGCCGGGCGGACTCCCTCAATGAAAAACTGTTTTTT
CDR3aa: CASSRADSLNEKLFF
d_gene: -
j_gene: TRBJ1-4
v_gene: TRBV5-1